The 18 T cell receptor beta chains below all came from one sample that was sequenced in a study of cytomegalovirus exposure and HLA in healthy donors. Produced via immunoSEQ multiplex PCR; TCRdb's table is partial and in-frame only. The sample contains more than 140,000 clones, less than 90% of which appear only once. The sample consisted of PBMCs. The receptors derive from a woman younger than 30 in good health and CMV-seropositive.

Remarks on this clone: At the DNA level, this CDR3 is encoded by other sequences in the same sample as well. V usage is TRBV30 and J usage is TRBJ1-5; D remains ambiguous. This CDR3 has 13 amino acids. The ends were cut back, 0 bases at V and 4 bases at J, with 7 bases in the middle. Germline loops: CDR1 GTSNPN, CDR2 SVGIG (reference sequence). CDR3 bases: TGTGCCTGGAGTGTACGGGGAAATCAGCCCCAGCATTTT. Translating it yields CAWSVRGNQPQHF.

In the case of this clone: The junction shows a germline mismatch at one end, possibly a read error. J is TRBJ2-7 and V is TRBV7-7, with 13 positions matching TRBD2. Germline-derived CDR1 and CDR2 are SSHAT and FNYEAQ (reference sequence). The CDR3 covers 20 residues. This chain's CDR3 is CASSLSTVTSGRPFTYEQYF. CDR3 in DNA: TGTGCTAGCAGCTTATCGACCGTGACTAGCGGGAGGCCCTTTACCTACGAGCAGTACTTC.

The V gene is TRBV6-5, the J gene TRBJ2-7; the D is unclear. V was pared by 0 bases and J by 2 bases, with 8 bases between. The CDR3 has 14 amino acids. CDR1 and CDR2 (germline): MNHEY, SVGAGI. The CDR3 region has the DNA TGTGCCAGCAGTTACTCACAGTTACCCTACGAGCAGTACTTC. Its translation is CASSYSQLPYEQYF.

A few counts support this clone. The chain is built from TRBV6-1 and TRBJ1-1, with TRBD1 matching 8 bases. Germline V gene lookup returns CDR1 MNHNS and CDR2 SASEGT. This CDR3 has 16 residues. V dropped 1 base and J dropped 5; count of bases not matched to a gene: 9. The CDR3: CASSEGDGQGGTEAFF. CDR3 in DNA: TGTGCCAGCAGTGAAGGGGACGGACAGGGAGGTACTGAAGCTTTCTTT.

The CDR3 coding sequence is TGTGCCAGCAGCTTAGCCCCAGCGCGGGGCACAGATACGCAGTATTTT. Translated, it gives CASSLAPARGTDTQYF. The chain combines TRBV7-8 with TRBJ2-3, with a possible D match to TRBD2 (5 bases). Germline CDR1 and CDR2: SGHVS and FQNEAQ. The CDR3 extends over 16 amino acids. V was shortened by 0 bases and J by 1 base, with 11 bases between the two germline ends.

The V gene is TRBV11-3, the J gene TRBJ1-2; tentatively, D is TRBD1 (5 bases). V was shortened by 0 bases and J by 9 bases, with 17 bases between the two germline ends. CDR1 SGHNT and CDR2 YENEEA come from the germline V gene. The CDR3 is made up of 15 amino acids. This chain's CDR3 is CASSLDTMGGLSYTF. CDR3 nucleotide sequence: TGTGCCAGCAGCTTAGATACCATGGGGGGTTTGAGCTACACCTTC.

J is TRBJ1-5 and V is TRBV28; no reliable D call. V was trimmed by 2 bases and J by 4 bases, leaving 9 bases between them. CDR1 and CDR2 (germline): MDHEN, SYDVKM. This CDR3 is 14 amino acids long. CDR3: CASSLVEGNQPQHF. The CDR3 coding sequence is TGTGCCAGCAGTTTAGTAGAGGGTAATCAGCCCCAGCATTTT.

There are a few counts of this clone. This CDR3 reads CASSVLPDTEAFF. The CDR3 DNA sequence: TGTGCCAGCAGCGTACTCCCCGACACTGAAGCTTTCTTT. V gene TRBV9 combines with J gene TRBJ1-1; D unresolved. CDR1 and CDR2 (germline): SGDLS, YYNGEE. This CDR3 is built from 13 residues. With 1 base removed from V and 3 bases from J, the gap between germline ends came to 7 bases.

This clone has only one observation. V and J are TRBV6-6 and TRBJ1-4; 7 bases are a match to TRBD1. After removal of 6 bases from V and 5 bases from J, the junction contained 6 bases not matched to a gene. CDR1 is MNHNY and CDR2 is SVGAGI in the germline V gene (reference sequence). This CDR3 is 14 amino acids long. The CDR3, as DNA: TGTGCCAGCAGCCTCGGACAGGAGAATGAAAAACTGTTTTTT. Residues: CASSLGQENEKLFF.

This chain joins TRBV4-1 and TRBJ2-7, with D possibly matching TRBD1 (7 bases). CDR3 size: 14 residues. Germline CDR1 MGHRA, CDR2 YSYEKL. The V gene lost 5 bases and the J gene lost 3 bases, with 14 bases spanning the gap. Written as DNA, the CDR3 is TGCGCCAGCAGCGAAGCAGGGGGGAGCTACGAGCAGTACTTC. This encodes CASSEAGGSYEQYF.

The chain joins TRBV19 to TRBJ1-5; D call uncertain. Between the trimmed V and J ends, which lost 7 bases and 5 bases, there was a span of 18 bases. The CDR3 runs to 15 residues. Germline V gene lookup returns CDR1 LNHDA and CDR2 SQIVND (reference sequence). In DNA form, the CDR3 reads TGTGCCAGTAAGTCCCGGCACAGCCAAGATCAGCCCCAGCATTTT. It is translated as CASKSRHSQDQPQHF.

This rearrangement joins TRBV2 to TRBJ2-2, with D possibly TRBD2 on 5 matching bases. The CDR3 has 14 residues. Per the germline V gene, CDR1 is SNHLY and CDR2 is FYNNEI. Trimming removed 2 bases at V and 9 bases at J, with 13 bases between. CDR3 region: CASSERGRDWELFF. Written as DNA, the CDR3 is TGTGCCAGCAGTGAACGGGGTAGGGATTGGGAGCTGTTTTTT. The variable domain in full, with the rest retrieved from reference TRBV2 and TRBJ2-2, is EPEVTQTPSHQVTQMGQEVILRCVPISNHLYFYWYRQILGQKVEFLVSFYNNEISEKSEIFDDQFSVERPDGSNFTLKIRSTKLEDSAMYFCASSERGRDWELFFGEGSRLTVL.

V gene TRBV6-5 combines with J gene TRBJ1-3; no firm D call. CDR3 size: 14 residues. V was shortened by 6 bases and J by 0 bases, with 9 bases between the two germline ends. Germline loops: CDR1 MNHEY, CDR2 SVGAGI. CDR3 sequence reads: CASRAGYSGNTIYF. Here the CDR3 DNA reads TGTGCCAGCAGGGCAGGTTACTCTGGAAACACCATATATTTT.

The chain joins TRBV2 to TRBJ2-1; 10 nucleotides agree with TRBD1. Germline V gives CDR1 SNHLY, CDR2 FYNNEI. V trimming: 8 bases; J trimming: 3 bases; junction bases outside the gene matches: 4. CDR3 size: 14 residues. The CDR3 protein is CASPRDRGYNEQFF. CDR3 DNA: TGTGCCAGCCCCCGGGACAGGGGCTACAATGAGCAGTTCTTC.

V and J are TRBV4-3 and TRBJ2-2, with 9 bases lining up with TRBD2. From germline, CDR1 is LGHNA and CDR2 YSLEER. Trimming took 5 bases from V and 1 from J; bases not matched to a gene: 2. CDR3 size: 15 residues. The DNA for the CDR3 is TGCGCCAGCAGCACGACTAGCGGGAACACCGGGGAGCTGTTTTTT. It is translated as CASSTTSGNTGELFF.

This clone was seen a single time. The CDR3 nucleotides are TGTGCCACCAGCAGAGATCCGGGCTATGGCTACACCTTC. Residues: CATSRDPGYGYTF. The chain links TRBV15 to TRBJ1-2; D gene unclear. Germline V CDR1 and CDR2: LNHNV, YYDKDF (reference sequence). This CDR3 spans 13 amino acids. The germline V and J ends were trimmed by 0 bases and 4 bases, with 6 bases remaining between them.

CDR3 region: CASSTLDRGPAEAFF. The CDR3 coding sequence is TGTGCCAGCAGCACTCTGGACAGGGGGCCGGCTGAAGCTTTCTTT. The V and J genes are TRBV11-3 and TRBJ1-1; TRBD1 matches at 11 bases. The CDR3 totals 15 residues. Germline lookup yields CDR1 SGHNT and CDR2 YENEEA. V was clipped by 5 bases and J by 6 bases; unmatched bases: 8.

The chain carries TRBV7-9 and TRBJ2-7, with TRBD1 matching over 7 bases. The length of the CDR3 is 14 residues. With V trimmed by 4 bases and J by 5 bases, 8 bases remained unmatched. The germline CDR1 and CDR2 sequences are SEHNR and FQNEAQ (reference sequence). CDR3 amino acids: CASSSETGIHEQYF. For the CDR3, the DNA is TGTGCCAGCAGCTCCGAGACAGGGATTCACGAGCAGTACTTC.